Listed here are 23 T cell receptor beta chains from one sample, sequenced in a study of control samples from healthy donors and cancer patients. Only in-frame clones appear in the TCRdb table, and some are missing; sequencing was by immunoSEQ multiplex PCR. The sample includes 190,000 or so clones, 85% to 95% seen only once; the top ten take about 1.6%. Material: blood. The receptors were sampled from a man between 18 and 35 years old in good health.

The gene calls are TRBV7-8 and TRBJ2-5; 9 bases line up with TRBD2. Germline CDR1 SGHVS, CDR2 FQNEAQ. The CDR3 loop spans 14 amino acids. V lost 8 bases and J lost 1; bases outside the gene matches: 5. The CDR3 here is CASSGLAVQETQYF. The CDR3 coding sequence is TGTGCCAGCTCGGGACTAGCCGTCCAAGAGACCCAGTACTTC.

V usage is TRBV30 and J usage is TRBJ1-1; D ambiguous. Trimming stripped 5 bases from V and 5 bases from J, with 15 bases between. In germline, CDR1 is GTSNPN, CDR2 SVGIG (reference sequence). CDR3 size: 13 residues. The CDR3 bases are TGTGCCTGGTACCGCCCGGGGTGGACTGAAGCTTTCTTT. This translates into CAWYRPGWTEAFF.

The V and J genes are TRBV5-5 and TRBJ2-7, with D uncertain. Germline V gene sequence: CDR1 SGHKS, CDR2 YYEKEE (reference sequence). The CDR3 contains 15 residues. The germline V and J ends were trimmed by 4 bases and 0 bases, with 14 bases remaining between them. The CDR3 DNA reads as TGTGCCAGCAGCCAGACAATCTATCCCTCCTACGAGCAGTACTTC. Its protein is CASSQTIYPSYEQYF. Full variable domain (missing parts from reference TRBV5-5 and TRBJ2-7): DAGVTQSPTHLIKTRGQQVTLRCSPISGHKSVSWYQQVLGQGPQFIFQYYEKEERGRGNFPDRFSARQFPNYSSELNVNALLLGDSALYLCASSQTIYPSYEQYFGPGTRLTVT.

Concerning this clone itself: Other DNA sequences within the sample encode an identical CDR3. The J gene is TRBJ2-1, the V gene TRBV24-1, with D possibly matching TRBD2 (6 bases). The CDR3 covers 12 residues. Germline assignment: CDR1 KGHDR and CDR2 SFDVKD. Trimming cost V 4 bases and J 9 bases, with 9 bases left between them. CDR3 DNA: TGTGCCACCAGTGACCCCGGGAGTGAGCAGTTCTTC. Residues: CATSDPGSEQFF.

This sequence joins TRBV6-4 and TRBJ2-7; D possibly corresponds to TRBD1 (5 bases). The germline V gene encodes CDR1 MRHNA and CDR2 SNTAGT. The V and J ends lost 7 bases and 2 bases respectively, with 9 bases between them. The CDR3 is 12 amino acids. The CDR3 DNA follows: TGTGCCAGCATCACAGGTACCTACGAGCAGTACTTC. This encodes CASITGTYEQYF.

The chain employs TRBV9 and TRBJ1-4; 7 nucleotides line up with TRBD1. Germline V lookup: CDR1 SGDLS, CDR2 YYNGEE. Trimming at V came to 4 bases and at J to 7 bases, leaving 7 bases not matched to a gene. The CDR3 loop spans 14 amino acids. This chain's CDR3 is CASSSGQVGEKLFF. The DNA for the CDR3 is TGTGCCAGCAGCTCCGGACAGGTCGGTGAAAAACTGTTTTTT.

V is TRBV6-5 and J is TRBJ1-1, with D maybe TRBD1 (6 bases). V lost 8 bases, J lost 0 bases, and 7 bases lay in between. Germline V CDR1 and CDR2: MNHEY, SVGAGI. The CDR3 extends over 12 amino acids. CDR3 bases: TGTGCCAGCGGACAGCTGAACACTGAAGCTTTCTTT. Translation: CASGQLNTEAFF.

This clone came up a few times. This sequence joins TRBV18 and TRBJ1-1; D remains ambiguous. CDR3 size: 13 residues. Germline CDR1 KGHSH, CDR2 LQKENI. With 2 bases removed from V and 8 bases from J, the gap between germline ends came to 12 bases. Here the CDR3 reads CASSPFEEGEAFF. In DNA form, the CDR3 reads TGTGCCAGCTCACCATTCGAAGAGGGAGAAGCTTTCTTT.

This chain uses TRBV6-5 with TRBJ1-6, with 8 bases identical to TRBD1. The length of the CDR3 is 14 residues. Germline CDR1 is MNHEY and CDR2 is SVGAGI. The V segment lost 5 bases and the J segment 9 bases; nucleotides outside the gene matches: 6. For the CDR3, the DNA is TGTGCCAGCAGTCCGGGACAGGAGAGTTCACCCCTCCACTTT. It is translated as CASSPGQESSPLHF.

The genes are TRBV28 and TRBJ1-5; maybe TRBD1 (5 bases). The CDR3 loop spans 14 amino acids. V gave up 2 bases and J gave up 7 bases, with 12 bases separating them. Germline CDR1 reads MDHEN; CDR2 reads SYDVKM. The CDR3: CASSLIGEGQPQHF. The CDR3 DNA reads TGTGCCAGCAGTTTAATAGGGGAGGGACAGCCCCAGCATTTT.

The chain is built from TRBV3-1 (or the pseudogene TRBV3-2) and TRBJ2-7; D gene unclear. Trimming left V 1 base short and J 1 base short, with 11 bases between. The V gene's germline CDR1 is LGHDT and CDR2 YNNKEL (reference sequence). This CDR3 comprises 15 residues. CDR3 DNA: TGTGCCAGCAGCCAAGGGTTAGGCGCATCCTACGAGCAGTACTTC. Encoded protein: CASSQGLGASYEQYF.

This chain joins TRBV11-2 and TRBJ1-2; D ambiguous. Between the trimmed V and J ends, which lost 1 base and 0 bases, there was a span of 6 bases. Germline CDR1 is SGHAT and CDR2 is FQNNGV. CDR3 length: 14 residues. The CDR3 region is CASSLANPNYGYTF. CDR3 nucleotide sequence: TGTGCCAGCAGCTTAGCTAATCCTAACTATGGCTACACCTTC.

The V and J genes are TRBV2 and TRBJ1-6; 7 bases are a match to TRBD1. The CDR3 covers 15 residues. The germline gives CDR1 SNHLY, CDR2 FYNNEI. Trimming removed 6 bases from V and 7 bases from J; junction bases left unmatched: 9. CDR3 coding DNA: TGTGCCAGCAGGCCAACCGGGACAGTCAATTCACCCCTCCACTTT. Translated: CASRPTGTVNSPLHF.

V gene TRBV6-5 combines with J gene TRBJ2-3, with a possible D match to TRBD2 (6 bases). Looked up from germline, CDR1 is MNHEY and CDR2 is SVGAGI. The CDR3 is 15 residues long. V lost 0 bases to trimming and J lost 6 bases, with 13 bases between them. The DNA of the CDR3 is TGTGCCAGCAGTTACTCTGGGGGACTCTGGGATACGCAGTATTTT. Amino acids: CASSYSGGLWDTQYF.

V gene TRBV30 combines with J gene TRBJ1-2; 8 positions match TRBD1. CDR1 and CDR2 from the germline V gene are GTSNPN and SVGIG (reference sequence). The V and J ends lost 1 base and 9 bases, in that order; junction bases with no gene match: 13. The CDR3 is made up of 15 amino acids. In DNA form, the CDR3 reads TGTGCCTGGAGTGCCACAGGGGGGTGGGGTGTAAGCTACACCTTC. This gives the protein CAWSATGGWGVSYTF.

The chain combines TRBV7-6 with TRBJ1-1; D not resolved. The V end lost 5 bases, the J end lost 0 bases, and 19 bases lay between the germline ends. The germline CDR1 and CDR2 sequences are SGHVS and FNYEAQ. The CDR3 totals 17 residues. CDR3 protein: CASSLKNLRYMNTEAFF. The CDR3 region has the DNA TGTGCCAGCAGCCTAAAGAATCTCCGCTATATGAACACTGAAGCTTTCTTT.

CDR3 residues: CASSESLPAGGTEAFF. In DNA, the CDR3 is TGTGCCAGCAGTGAATCACTTCCGGCGGGGGGCACTGAAGCTTTCTTT. This sequence joins TRBV25-1 and TRBJ1-1, with TRBD1 as a possible D gene (5 bases). The germline gives CDR1 MGHDK, CDR2 SYGVNS. V gave up 1 base and J gave up 4 bases, with 16 bases separating them. The length of the CDR3 is 16 residues.

The rearrangement links TRBV5-1 to TRBJ2-7; no clear D gene. Trimming stripped 4 bases from V and 5 bases from J, with 13 bases between. The CDR3 loop spans 13 amino acids. Germline loops: CDR1 SGHRS, CDR2 YFSETQ. In nucleotides, the CDR3 is TGCGCCAGCAGCGTGGGGTTCCGCCACGAGCAGTACTTC. It codes for CASSVGFRHEQYF. Supplemented by reference TRBV5-1 and TRBJ2-7, the full variable domain reads KAGVTQTPRYLIKTRGQQVTLSCSPISGHRSVSWYQQTPGQGLQFLFEYFSETQRNKGNFPGRFSGRQFSNSRSEMNVSTLELGDSALYLCASSVGFRHEQYFGPGTRLTVT.

The genes are TRBV7-2 and TRBJ1-6; no reliable D call. V gave up 2 bases and J gave up 10 bases, with 9 bases separating them. The CDR3 is 13 residues long. Germline V lookup: CDR1 SGHTA, CDR2 FQGNSA. CDR3 in DNA: TGTGCCAGCAGCTTATATTCCGGCTCACCCCTCCACTTT. Translation gives CASSLYSGSPLHF.

The genes are TRBV24-1 and TRBJ2-5; 7 nucleotides line up with TRBD1. Trimming cost V 4 bases and J 3 bases; bases outside gene matches: 4. The CDR3 is made up of 14 amino acids. The V gene's germline CDR1 is KGHDR and CDR2 SFDVKD. For the CDR3, the DNA is TGTGCCACCAGTGACGCCGGGACAGAAGAGACCCAGTACTTC. Amino acids: CATSDAGTEETQYF.

V usage is TRBV10-3 and J usage is TRBJ2-1; 10 bases match TRBD2. Germline lookup yields CDR1 ENHRY and CDR2 SYGVKD. The length of the CDR3 is 15 residues. The J segment lost 7 bases and the V segment lost 3 bases, leaving 6 bases of the junction unmatched. The CDR3 DNA reads as TGTGCCATCAGTGACCAGCGGGGGGGCTATAATGAGCAGTTCTTC. Amino acids: CAISDQRGGYNEQFF.

The chain combines TRBV28 with TRBJ1-5; tentative D call: TRBD1 (6 bases). The CDR3 extends over 17 amino acids. Germline lookup yields CDR1 MDHEN and CDR2 SYDVKM. Between the trimmed V and J ends, which lost 6 bases and 1 base, there was a span of 19 bases. The CDR3 region has the DNA TGTGCCAGCAGCCAGGGGCTGAAAGGTTTAAGCAATCAGCCCCAGCATTTT. It is translated as CASSQGLKGLSNQPQHF.

The J gene is TRBJ1-4, the V gene TRBV9; D remains ambiguous. This CDR3 has 13 residues. CDR1 and CDR2 (germline): SGDLS, YYNGEE. Between the trimmed V and J ends, which lost 0 bases and 5 bases, there was a span of 5 bases. In DNA form, the CDR3 reads TGTGCCAGCAGCGTAGACGAGAATGAAAAACTGTTTTTT. Residues: CASSVDENEKLFF.